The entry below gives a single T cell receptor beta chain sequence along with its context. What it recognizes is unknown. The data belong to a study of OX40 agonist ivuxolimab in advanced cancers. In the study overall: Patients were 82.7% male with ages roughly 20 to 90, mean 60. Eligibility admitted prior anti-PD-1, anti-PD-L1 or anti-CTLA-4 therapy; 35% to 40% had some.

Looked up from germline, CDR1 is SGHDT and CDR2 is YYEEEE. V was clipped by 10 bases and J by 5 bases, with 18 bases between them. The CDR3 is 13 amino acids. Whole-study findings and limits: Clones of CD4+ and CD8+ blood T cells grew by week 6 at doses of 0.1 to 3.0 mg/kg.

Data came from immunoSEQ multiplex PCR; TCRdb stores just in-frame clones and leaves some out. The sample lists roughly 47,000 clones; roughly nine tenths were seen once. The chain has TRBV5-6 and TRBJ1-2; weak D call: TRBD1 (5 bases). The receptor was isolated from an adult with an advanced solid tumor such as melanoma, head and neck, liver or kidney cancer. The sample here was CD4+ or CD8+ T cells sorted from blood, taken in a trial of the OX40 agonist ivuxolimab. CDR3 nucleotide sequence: TGTGCCGCCGCAGAGTCGGGGCGTTATGGCTACACCTTC. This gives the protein CAAAESGRYGYTF.